In its sample, the clone carrying this TCR beta chain was seen once. Its antigen remains unidentified. These data come from a study of identifying expanded T cells in peripheral blood. Broader study findings: Variance in clone template counts between approximately two-week samples significantly increased with total template count across all healthy donors. Technical replicates showed around 1.3 changed clones; two weeks 15 to 20; four weeks 19.

The CDR3 is 13 residues long. Trimming shortened V by 2 bases and J by 6 bases, and 11 bases separated the two germline ends. The V gene's germline CDR1 is SGHTA and CDR2 FQGNSA. Assay used: immunoSEQ multiplex PCR; TCRdb lists only in-frame clones, some missing. This table has about 130,000 clones, 86% appearing once. The sample comprised blood. V gene TRBV7-2 combines with J gene TRBJ2-7; D gene ambiguous. The sequence derives from a person aged 18 to 70 in good health. The CDR3 coding sequence is TGTGCCAGCAGCTTATTTGTCCTCGGCGAGCAGTACTTC. It translates to CASSLFVLGEQYF.